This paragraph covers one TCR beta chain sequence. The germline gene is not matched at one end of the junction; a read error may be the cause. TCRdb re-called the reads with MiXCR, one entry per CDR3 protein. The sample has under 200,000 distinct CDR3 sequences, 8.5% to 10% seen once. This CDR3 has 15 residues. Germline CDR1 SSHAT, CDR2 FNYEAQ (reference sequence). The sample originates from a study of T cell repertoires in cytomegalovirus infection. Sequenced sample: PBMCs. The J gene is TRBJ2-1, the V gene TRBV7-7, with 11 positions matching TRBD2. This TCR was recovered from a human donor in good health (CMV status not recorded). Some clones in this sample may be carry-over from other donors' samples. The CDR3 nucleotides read TGTGCTAGCAGCCAAAATCCGACTAGCGGGGAGAAGCAGTTCTTC. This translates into CASSQNPTSGEKQFF.